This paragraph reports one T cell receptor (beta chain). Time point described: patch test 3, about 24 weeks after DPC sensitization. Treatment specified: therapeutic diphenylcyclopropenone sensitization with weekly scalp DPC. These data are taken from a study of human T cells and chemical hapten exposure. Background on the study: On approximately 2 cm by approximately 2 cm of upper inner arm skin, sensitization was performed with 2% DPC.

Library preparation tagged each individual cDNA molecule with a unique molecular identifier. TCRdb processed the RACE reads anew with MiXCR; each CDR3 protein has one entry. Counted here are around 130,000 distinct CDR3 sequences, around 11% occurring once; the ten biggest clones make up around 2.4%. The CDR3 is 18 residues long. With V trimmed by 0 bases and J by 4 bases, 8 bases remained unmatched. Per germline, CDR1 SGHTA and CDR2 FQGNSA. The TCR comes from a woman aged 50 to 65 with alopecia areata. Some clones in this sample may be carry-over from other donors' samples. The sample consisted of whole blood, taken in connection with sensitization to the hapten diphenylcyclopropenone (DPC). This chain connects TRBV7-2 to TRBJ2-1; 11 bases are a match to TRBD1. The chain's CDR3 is CASSLADRTGGMYNEQFF. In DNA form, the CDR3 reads TGTGCCAGCAGCTTAGCGGACCGGACAGGGGGCATGTACAATGAGCAGTTCTTC.